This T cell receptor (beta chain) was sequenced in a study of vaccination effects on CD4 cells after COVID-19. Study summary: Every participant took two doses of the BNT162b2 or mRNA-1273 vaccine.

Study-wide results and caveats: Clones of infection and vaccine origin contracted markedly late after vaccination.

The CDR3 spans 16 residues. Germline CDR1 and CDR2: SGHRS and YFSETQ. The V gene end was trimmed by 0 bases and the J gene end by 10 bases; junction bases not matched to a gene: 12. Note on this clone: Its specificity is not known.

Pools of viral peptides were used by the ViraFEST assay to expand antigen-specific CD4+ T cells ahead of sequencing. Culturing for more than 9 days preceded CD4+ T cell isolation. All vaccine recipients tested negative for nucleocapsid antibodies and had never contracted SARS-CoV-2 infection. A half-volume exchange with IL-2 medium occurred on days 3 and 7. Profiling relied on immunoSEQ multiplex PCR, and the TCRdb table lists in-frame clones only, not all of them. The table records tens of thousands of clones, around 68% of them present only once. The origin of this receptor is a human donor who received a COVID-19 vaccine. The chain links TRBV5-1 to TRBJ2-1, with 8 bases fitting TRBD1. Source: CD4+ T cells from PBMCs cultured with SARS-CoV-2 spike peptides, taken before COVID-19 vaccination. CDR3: CASSLAVGQGQGEQFF. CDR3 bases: TGCGCCAGCAGCTTGGCGGTAGGACAGGGCCAAGGGGAGCAGTTCTTC.